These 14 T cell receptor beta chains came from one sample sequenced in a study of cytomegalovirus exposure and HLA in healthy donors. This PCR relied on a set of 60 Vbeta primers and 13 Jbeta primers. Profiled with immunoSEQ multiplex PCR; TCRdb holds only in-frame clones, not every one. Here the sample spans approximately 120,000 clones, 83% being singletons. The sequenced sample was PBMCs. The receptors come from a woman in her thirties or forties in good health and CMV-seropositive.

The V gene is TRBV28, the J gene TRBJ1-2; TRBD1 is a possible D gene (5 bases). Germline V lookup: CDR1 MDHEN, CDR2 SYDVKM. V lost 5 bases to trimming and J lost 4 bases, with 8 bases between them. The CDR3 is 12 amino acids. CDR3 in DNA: TGTGCCAGCAGTCTCGGGGGCTATGGCTACACCTTC. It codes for CASSLGGYGYTF.

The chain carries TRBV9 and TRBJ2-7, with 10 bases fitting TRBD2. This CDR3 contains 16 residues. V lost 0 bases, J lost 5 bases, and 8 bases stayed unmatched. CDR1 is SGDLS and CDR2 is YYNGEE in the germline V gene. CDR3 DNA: TGTGCCAGCAGCGTAGTTCCTAGCGGGAGTTATAACGAGCAGTACTTC. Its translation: CASSVVPSGSYNEQYF.

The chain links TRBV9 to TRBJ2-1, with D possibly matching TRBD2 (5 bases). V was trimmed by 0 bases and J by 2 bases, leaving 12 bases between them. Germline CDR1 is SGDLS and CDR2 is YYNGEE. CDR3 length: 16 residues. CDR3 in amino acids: CASSVGPGRAYNEQFF. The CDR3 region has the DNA TGTGCCAGCAGCGTAGGGCCCGGGCGGGCCTACAATGAGCAGTTCTTC.

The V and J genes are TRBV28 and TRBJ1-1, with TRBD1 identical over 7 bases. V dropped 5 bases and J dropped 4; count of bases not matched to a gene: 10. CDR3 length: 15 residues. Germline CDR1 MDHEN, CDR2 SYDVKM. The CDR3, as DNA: TGTGCCAGCAGTCCGGCGACAGGGTTGGGCACTGAAGCTTTCTTT. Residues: CASSPATGLGTEAFF.

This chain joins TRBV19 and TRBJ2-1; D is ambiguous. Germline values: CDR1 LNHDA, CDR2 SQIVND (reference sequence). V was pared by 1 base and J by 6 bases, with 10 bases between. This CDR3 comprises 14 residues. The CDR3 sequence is CASSIGPRPNEQFF. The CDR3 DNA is TGTGCCAGTAGTATAGGACCTAGGCCCAATGAGCAGTTCTTC.

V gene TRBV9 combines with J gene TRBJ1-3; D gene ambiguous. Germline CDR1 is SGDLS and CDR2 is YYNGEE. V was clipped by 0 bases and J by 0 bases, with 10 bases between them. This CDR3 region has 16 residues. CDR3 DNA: TGTGCCAGCAGCGTAGGGCAGGTTAACTCTGGAAACACCATATATTTT. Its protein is CASSVGQVNSGNTIYF.

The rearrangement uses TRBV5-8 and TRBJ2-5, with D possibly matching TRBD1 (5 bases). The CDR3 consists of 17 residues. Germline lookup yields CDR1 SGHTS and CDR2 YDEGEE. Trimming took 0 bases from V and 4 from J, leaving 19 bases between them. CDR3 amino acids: CASSLGPTGYQLETQYF. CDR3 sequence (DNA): TGTGCCAGCAGCTTGGGTCCCACAGGCTACCAGTTAGAGACCCAGTACTTC.

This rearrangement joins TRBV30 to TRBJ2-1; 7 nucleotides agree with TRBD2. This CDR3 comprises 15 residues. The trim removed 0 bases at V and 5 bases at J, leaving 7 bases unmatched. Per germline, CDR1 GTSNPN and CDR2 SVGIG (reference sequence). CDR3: CAWSVLGRLNNEQFF. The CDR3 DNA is TGTGCCTGGAGTGTCCTCGGGAGGCTGAACAATGAGCAGTTCTTC.

This chain's CDR3 is CASSPRGGDIYGYTF. CDR3 nucleotide sequence: TGTGCCAGCTCACCTCGGGGGGGGGACATCTATGGCTACACCTTC. The rearrangement joins TRBV18 to TRBJ1-2; TRBD1 might be the D (6 bases). Between the trimmed V and J ends, which lost 3 bases and 4 bases, there was a span of 15 bases. The CDR3 has 15 residues. Germline loops: CDR1 KGHSH, CDR2 LQKENI.

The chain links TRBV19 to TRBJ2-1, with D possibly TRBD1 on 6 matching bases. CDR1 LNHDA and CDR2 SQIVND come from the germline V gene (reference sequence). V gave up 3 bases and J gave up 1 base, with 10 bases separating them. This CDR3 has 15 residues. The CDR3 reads CASSMGQGSYNEQFF. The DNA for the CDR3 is TGTGCCAGTAGTATGGGTCAGGGGTCCTACAATGAGCAGTTCTTC. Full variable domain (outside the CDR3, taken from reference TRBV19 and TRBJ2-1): DGGITQSPKYLFRKEGQNVTLSCEQNLNHDAMYWYRQDPGQGLRLIYYSQIVNDFQKGDIAEGYSVSREKKESFPLTVTSAQKNPTAFYLCASSMGQGSYNEQFFGPGTRLTVL.

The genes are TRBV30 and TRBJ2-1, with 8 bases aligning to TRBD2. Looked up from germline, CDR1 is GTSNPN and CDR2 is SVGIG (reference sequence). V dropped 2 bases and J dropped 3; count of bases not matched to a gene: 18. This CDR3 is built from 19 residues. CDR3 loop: CAWSLGVLRAGGIYNEQFF. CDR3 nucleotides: TGTGCCTGGAGTTTGGGGGTCCTTAGGGCGGGAGGTATCTACAATGAGCAGTTCTTC.

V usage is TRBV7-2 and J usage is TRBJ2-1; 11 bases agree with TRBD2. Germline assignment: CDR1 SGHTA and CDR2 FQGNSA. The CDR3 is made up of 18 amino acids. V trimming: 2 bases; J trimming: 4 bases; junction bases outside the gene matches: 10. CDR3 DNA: TGTGCCAGCAGCTTACGCCCCACTAGCGGGAGAGCTTACAATGAGCAGTTCTTC. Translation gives CASSLRPTSGRAYNEQFF.

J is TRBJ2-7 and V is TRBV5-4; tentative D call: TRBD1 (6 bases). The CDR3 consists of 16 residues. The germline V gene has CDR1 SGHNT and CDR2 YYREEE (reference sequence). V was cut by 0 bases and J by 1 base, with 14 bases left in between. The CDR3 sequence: CASSLARGAGSYEQYF. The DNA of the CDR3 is TGTGCCAGCAGCTTGGCCAGGGGCGCTGGTTCCTACGAGCAGTACTTC.

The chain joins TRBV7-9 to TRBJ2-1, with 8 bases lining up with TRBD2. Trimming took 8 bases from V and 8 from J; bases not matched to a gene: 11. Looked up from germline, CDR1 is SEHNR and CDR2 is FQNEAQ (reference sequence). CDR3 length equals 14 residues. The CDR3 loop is CASSLGAGRDEQFF. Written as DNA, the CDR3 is TGTGCCAGCTCCTTGGGTGCCGGGAGGGATGAGCAGTTCTTC.